The text below deals with one TCR beta chain. The CDR3 covers 18 residues. The V segment lost 3 bases and the J segment 4 bases; nucleotides outside the gene matches: 11. Per the germline V gene, CDR1 is MGHRA and CDR2 is YSYEKL. This sample was taken from a study of cytomegalovirus exposure and HLA in healthy donors. Researchers ran the PCR with 60 Vbeta and 13 Jbeta primers. Assay: immunoSEQ multiplex PCR; the TCRdb copy retains only in-frame clones and omits some. The sample lists roughly 290,000 clones, around 90% occurring once. The V gene is TRBV4-1, the J gene TRBJ2-4, with TRBD1 matching over 11 bases. The clonotype comes from a woman aged 18-35 years in good health and CMV-seronegative. The sample was PBMCs. CDR3: CASSHALRDRGSKNIQYF. CDR3 coding DNA: TGCGCCAGCAGCCATGCACTCCGGGACAGGGGGTCGAAAAACATTCAGTACTTC.